The present TCR beta chain was sequenced within a study of human T cells and chemical hapten exposure. In the study overall: Across samples, TCR yields varied, mostly owing to small differences in pooled library volumes.

As to time point: healthy volunteer bleed at 6 weeks. Whole blood, unfractionated, served as the material for total RNA extraction. TCRdb called the RACE reads again in MiXCR, with one record for every CDR3 protein. Of 65,000 to 80,000 distinct CDR3 sequences listed, 8.6% are singletons. Germline CDR1 DFQATT, CDR2 SNEGSKA (reference sequence). CDR3 length equals 15 residues. Unmatched junction bases numbered 2, after V lost 0 bases and J lost 5 bases. This rearrangement joins TRBV20-1 to TRBJ2-3, with 13 bases that match TRBD2. The source material was whole blood. This TCR was sampled from a male donor in good health. Some clones in this sample may be carry-over from other donors' samples. CDR3 DNA sequence: TGCAGTGCTAGAGAACTAGCGGGAGGGGTAGATACGCAGTATTTT. This encodes CSARELAGGVDTQYF.